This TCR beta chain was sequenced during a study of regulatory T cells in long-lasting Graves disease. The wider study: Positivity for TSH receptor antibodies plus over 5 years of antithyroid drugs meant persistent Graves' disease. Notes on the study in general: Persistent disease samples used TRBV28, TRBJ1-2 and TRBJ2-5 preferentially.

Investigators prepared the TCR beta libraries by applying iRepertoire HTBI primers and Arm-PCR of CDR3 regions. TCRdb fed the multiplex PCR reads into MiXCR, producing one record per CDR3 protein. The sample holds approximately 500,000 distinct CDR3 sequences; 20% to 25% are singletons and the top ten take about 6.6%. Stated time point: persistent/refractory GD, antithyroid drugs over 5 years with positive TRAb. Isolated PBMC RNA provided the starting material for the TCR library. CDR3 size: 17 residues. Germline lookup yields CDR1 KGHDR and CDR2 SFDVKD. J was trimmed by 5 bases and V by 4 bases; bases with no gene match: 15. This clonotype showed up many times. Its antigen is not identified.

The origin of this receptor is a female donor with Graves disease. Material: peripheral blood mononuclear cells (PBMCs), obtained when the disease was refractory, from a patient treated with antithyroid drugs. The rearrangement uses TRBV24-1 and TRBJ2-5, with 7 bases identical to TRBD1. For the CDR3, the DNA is TGTGCCACCAGTGACCGAACGGACAGGAGATATGAGGAGACCCAGTACTTC. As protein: CATSDRTDRRYEETQYF.